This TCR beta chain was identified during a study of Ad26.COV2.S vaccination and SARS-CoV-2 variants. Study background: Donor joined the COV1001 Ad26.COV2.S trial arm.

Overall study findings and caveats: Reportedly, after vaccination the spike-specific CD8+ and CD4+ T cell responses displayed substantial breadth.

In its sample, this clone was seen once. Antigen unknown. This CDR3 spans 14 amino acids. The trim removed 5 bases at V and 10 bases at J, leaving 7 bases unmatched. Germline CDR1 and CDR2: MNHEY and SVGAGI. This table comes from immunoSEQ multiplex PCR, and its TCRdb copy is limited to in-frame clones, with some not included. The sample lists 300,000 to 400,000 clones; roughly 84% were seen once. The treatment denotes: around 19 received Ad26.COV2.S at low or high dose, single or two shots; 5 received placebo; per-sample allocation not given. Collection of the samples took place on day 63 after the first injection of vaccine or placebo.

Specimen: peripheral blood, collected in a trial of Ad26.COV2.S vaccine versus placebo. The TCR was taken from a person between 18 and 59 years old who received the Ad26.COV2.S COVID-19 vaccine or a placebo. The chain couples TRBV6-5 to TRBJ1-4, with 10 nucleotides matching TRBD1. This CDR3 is CASSPGTGVSKLFF. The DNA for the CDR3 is TGTGCCAGCAGTCCCGGGACAGGGGTTTCAAAACTGTTTTTT.